This section outlines one T cell receptor beta chain sequence together with its context. What it binds is unknown. The sample belongs to a study of cytomegalovirus exposure and HLA in healthy donors. Background on the study: Samples from HLA-typed donors yielded 85 million to 95 million unique TCRs in an early data release. Membership in the Caucasian-associated ancestry cluster was found for approximately 85% of 300 to 400 genotyped donors.

Study conclusions and caveats: Association with HLA alleles at 0.05 false discovery rate was found for approximately 18,000 TCR beta sequences in a later analysis.

This CDR3 contains 17 residues. Germline values: CDR1 SGHNT, CDR2 YYREEE (reference sequence). V lost 4 bases, J lost 2 bases, and 20 bases lay in between. This PCR relied on a set of 60 Vbeta primers and 13 Jbeta primers. Method: immunoSEQ multiplex PCR; TCRdb's copy keeps in-frame clones and lacks some. The sample records 150,000 to 200,000 clones, around 90% being singletons. This clonotype was obtained from a woman under 30 in good health and CMV-seronegative. What was sequenced was PBMCs. The chain carries TRBV5-4 and TRBJ2-3, with a possible D match to TRBD1 (6 bases). For the CDR3, the DNA is TGTGCCAGCAGCCCACTGTTTACAGGGCCGGACACAGATACGCAGTATTTT. It yields the protein CASSPLFTGPDTDTQYF.